This is a list of T cell receptor beta chains from one sample in a study of shared clonotypes between healthy human individuals. Using immunoSEQ multiplex PCR, the repertoire was profiled, and TCRdb retains in-frame clones only, with some absent. The sample has roughly 2.1 million clones, about 92% seen once; the top ten hold roughly 1.7%. Specimen: naive CD8+ T cells from PBMCs. The source is a man aged 18 to 29 in good health. Some clones in this sample may be carry-over from other donors' samples. Both conserved end residues are part of each CDR3. A D gene is named only where the DNA matches it firmly. Rows may omit the clone size; those that give it use once, few, many or a size class.

size	V	J	D	CDR3	DNA
-	TRBV4-1	TRBJ2-7	TRBD2	CASSRELAGGSYEQYF	TGCGCCAGCAGCCGCGAACTAGCGGGGGGGTCCTACGAGCAGTACTTC
-	TRBV28	TRBJ2-7	-	CATRVRGMSYEQYF	TGTGCCACACGGGTAAGAGGGATGAGCTACGAGCAGTACTTC
-	TRBV7-9	TRBJ2-7	TRBD2	CASSSTEGGRFYEQYF	TGTGCCAGCAGCTCAACGGAGGGAGGGCGGTTCTACGAGCAGTACTTC
-	TRBV30	TRBJ2-3	TRBD2	CAWGLPSGLAGEGAQYF	TGTGCCTGGGGTCTTCCTTCCGGGCTAGCGGGAGAGGGGGCGCAGTATTTT
-	TRBV7-9	TRBJ2-5	-	CASSPQGGVETQYF	TGTGCCAGCAGCCCACAGGGAGGGGTGGAGACCCAGTACTTC
-	TRBV28	TRBJ1-1	-	CASSLTRQNTEAFF	TGTGCCAGCAGTTTAACACGGCAGAACACTGAAGCTTTCTTT
-	TRBV6-1	TRBJ1-2	TRBD1	CASSEGQRFGYTF	TGTGCCAGCAGTGAGGGACAGCGTTTCGGCTACACCTTC
once	TRBV11-2	TRBJ2-3	TRBD2	CASSSGTSGRDTDTQYF	TGTGCCAGCAGCTCCGGGACTAGCGGGAGGGACACAGATACGCAGTATTTT
-	TRBV19	TRBJ2-7	-	CASSSDYRGPGTVGSYEQYF	TGTGCCAGTAGCTCTGATTATCGAGGCCCAGGTACAGTGGGGTCCTACGAGCAGTACTTC
-	TRBV9	TRBJ2-6	-	CASSLEYGSHSGANVLTF	TGTGCCAGCAGCTTAGAGTACGGGAGCCACTCTGGGGCCAACGTCCTGACTTTC
-	TRBV10-3	TRBJ2-3	TRBD1	CAIRDPGQGVTDTQYF	TGTGCCATCAGAGACCCGGGACAGGGTGTCACAGATACGCAGTATTTT
-	TRBV6-1	TRBJ1-5	-	CAIDPRGGFDQPQHF	TGTGCCATCGATCCGAGGGGGGGCTTCGATCAGCCCCAGCATTTT
-	TRBV4-1	TRBJ1-5	TRBD1	CASSQGSGGEGVQPQHF	TGCGCCAGCAGCCAAGGGTCAGGGGGCGAGGGAGTTCAGCCCCAGCATTTT
-	TRBV7-3	TRBJ2-1	TRBD1	CASSPRDRASNEQFF	TGTGCCAGCAGCCCCCGGGACAGGGCTTCAAATGAGCAGTTCTTC
-	TRBV5-4	TRBJ2-7	-	CASSLAGRVHEQYF	TGTGCCAGCAGCTTGGCAGGCAGGGTCCACGAGCAGTACTTC
-	TRBV7-8	TRBJ1-5	-	CASSQTGQNQPQHF	TGTGCCAGCAGCCAGACAGGCCAAAATCAGCCCCAGCATTTT
-	TRBV4-1	TRBJ2-7	-	CASSPIPGSSYEQYF	TGCGCCAGCAGCCCGATCCCAGGGAGCTCCTACGAGCAGTACTTC
-	TRBV18	TRBJ1-1	-	CASSRPLGQPNTEAFF	TGTGCCAGCTCGAGACCACTGGGGCAGCCAAACACTGAAGCTTTCTTT
-	TRBV7-9	TRBJ2-5	TRBD1	CASSRPDRGQETQYF	TGTGCCAGCAGCCGACCCGACAGGGGACAAGAGACCCAGTACTTC
-	TRBV4-2	TRBJ1-2	-	CASSPKIVRTAYGYTF	TGTGCCAGCAGCCCCAAAATCGTTCGGACAGCCTATGGCTACACCTTC
-	TRBV29-1	TRBJ2-1	-	CSVGGVWQFF	TGCAGCGTTGGAGGGGTTTGGCAGTTCTTC
once	TRBV21-1	TRBJ1-4	-	CASSNIIYETGRPNEKLFF	TGTGCCAGCAGCAATATAATTTACGAAACAGGCCGTCCTAATGAAAAACTGTTTTTT
-	TRBV28	TRBJ2-7	-	CASSLLRYGEQYF	TGTGCCAGCAGTTTATTGAGGTATGGCGAGCAGTACTTC
-	TRBV10-3	TRBJ2-7	TRBD1	CAVAAGQGDDEQYF	TGTGCCGTCGCCGCTGGACAGGGAGATGACGAGCAGTACTTC
once	TRBV15	TRBJ2-7	-	CATSRDSPEYDNEQYF	TGTGCCACCAGCAGAGATTCCCCGGAGTACGACAACGAGCAGTACTTC
-	TRBV28	TRBJ1-5	-	CASSFHLDNQPQHF	TGTGCCAGCAGTTTCCACCTGGACAATCAGCCCCAGCATTTT
-	TRBV14	TRBJ1-3	-	CASSQYRVTGNTIYF	TGTGCCAGCAGCCAGTATAGAGTAACTGGAAACACCATATATTTT
-	TRBV4-1	TRBJ2-2	TRBD1	CASSHGTGATGELFF	TGCGCCAGCAGCCACGGGACAGGGGCCACCGGGGAGCTGTTTTTT